This TCR beta chain was observed in a study of blood T cell repertoires in COVID-19. In the original workflow: The authors estimated nucleated cell counts from reference gene primer amplification. This table comes from immunoSEQ multiplex PCR, and its TCRdb copy is limited to in-frame clones, with some not included. That table supplies the V and J calls and clone size; D and trimming were determined from the DNA. The table has around 250,000 clones, more than 80% seen once; the top ten hold about 3%. The CDR3 covers 16 residues. CDR1 and CDR2 (germline): SNHLY, FYNNEI. The J segment lost 1 base and the V segment lost 6 bases, leaving 11 bases of the junction unmatched.

The clonotype was recovered from a woman in her twenties or thirties with active or convalescent COVID-19. The gene calls are TRBV2 and TRBJ1-1, with 7 bases fitting TRBD1. The sample was peripheral blood. Written as DNA, the CDR3 is TGTGCCAGCAGACACGTTGCAGGGGGAAAGAACACTGAAGCTTTCTTT. It is translated as CASRHVAGGKNTEAFF.